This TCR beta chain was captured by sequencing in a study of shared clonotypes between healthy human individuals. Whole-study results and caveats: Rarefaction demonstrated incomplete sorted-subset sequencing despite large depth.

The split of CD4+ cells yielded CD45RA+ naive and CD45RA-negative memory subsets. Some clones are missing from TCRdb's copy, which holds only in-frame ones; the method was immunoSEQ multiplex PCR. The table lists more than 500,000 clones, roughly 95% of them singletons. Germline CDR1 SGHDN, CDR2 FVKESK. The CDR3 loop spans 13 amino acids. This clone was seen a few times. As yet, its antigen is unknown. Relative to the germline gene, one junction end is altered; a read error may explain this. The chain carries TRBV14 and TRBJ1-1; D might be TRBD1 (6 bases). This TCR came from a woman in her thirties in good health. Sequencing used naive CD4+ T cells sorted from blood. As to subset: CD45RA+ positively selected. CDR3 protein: CASSPTGLTGAFF. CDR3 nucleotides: TGTGCCAGCAGCCCAACAGGGTTAACTGGAGCTTTCTTT.